Listed here are 18 T cell receptor beta chains from one sample, sequenced in a study of T-cell reconstitution after alpha-beta-depleted transplantation in children. Using unique molecular identifiers, the investigators prepared the TCRbeta library. Via MiXCR, TCRdb re-called the PCR reads, giving one row per CDR3 protein. The sample includes around 130,000 distinct CDR3 sequences, 9.5% to 10% seen only once; the top ten take 20% to 30%. This specimen consisted of PBMCs, mostly from graft donor cells, obtained 180 days after TCRalphabeta/CD19-depleted stem cell transplant. These receptors came from a girl less than two years old who had a stem cell transplant for combined immunodeficiency, so the T cells may come from the graft donor.

The gene calls are TRBV6-1 and TRBJ1-1, with unresolved D. The germline gives CDR1 MNHNS, CDR2 SASEGT. The germline V and J ends were trimmed by 4 bases and 0 bases, with 15 bases remaining between them. The length of the CDR3 is 16 residues. CDR3 region: CASSAIPGVLNTEAFF. In DNA, the CDR3 is TGTGCCAGCAGTGCCATACCGGGAGTCCTGAACACTGAAGCTTTCTTT.

The V gene is TRBV12-3 or TRBV12-4, the J gene TRBJ2-7; the match to TRBD1 covers 8 bases. This CDR3 is 13 amino acids long. The junction had 6 bases not matched to a gene; V was cut back by 3 bases and J by 8 bases. The CDR3 sequence: CASSLSDRGKQYF. As DNA, the CDR3 is TGTGCCAGCAGTTTGAGTGACAGGGGAAAGCAGTACTTC.

In this sample, this clonotype turned up a few times. This chain uses TRBV10-3 with TRBJ1-3, with D tentatively TRBD1 (5 bases). Trimming removed 0 bases from V and 0 bases from J, with 24 bases in between. CDR1 ENHRY and CDR2 SYGVKD come from the germline V gene. The CDR3 has 21 amino acids. CDR3 sequence reads: CAISESITRDASVPSGNTIYF. CDR3 sequence (DNA): TGTGCCATCAGTGAGTCGATAACCCGGGACGCCAGCGTTCCCTCTGGAAACACCATATATTTT.

This clonotype has only a few counts. This rearrangement joins TRBV12-3 or TRBV12-4 to TRBJ2-5, with a possible D match to TRBD2 (7 bases). V lost 2 bases and J 5 bases, leaving 15 bases between the germline ends. CDR3 length: 15 residues. CDR3 in amino acids: CASSLFGGGTETQYF. The CDR3 region has the DNA TGTGCCAGCAGTTTATTTGGGGGGGGCACGGAGACCCAGTACTTC.

A few counts support this clonotype. This CDR3 reads CASSVLENYNEQFF. The CDR3 DNA follows: TGTGCCAGCAGCGTTTTAGAGAATTACAATGAGCAGTTCTTC. V gene TRBV28 combines with J gene TRBJ2-1; D gene unclear. The CDR3 is made up of 14 amino acids. The germline V gene encodes CDR1 MDHEN and CDR2 SYDVKM. V lost 6 bases, J lost 4 bases, and 13 bases lay in between.

The chain is built from TRBV18 and TRBJ2-5, with 7 bases lining up with TRBD2. Germline V lookup: CDR1 KGHSH, CDR2 LQKENI. The CDR3 extends over 24 amino acids. Losses at the gene ends were 3 bases for V and 1 base for J; bases not matched to a gene: 32. CDR3 sequence reads: CASSPLSLLVAPEERDGIQETQYF. The CDR3 nucleotides read TGTGCCAGCTCACCCCTGTCCCTACTGGTTGCCCCGGAGGAGCGGGATGGGATCCAAGAGACCCAGTACTTC.

This clonotype has only a few counts. This chain uses TRBV6-5 with TRBJ1-2; TRBD1 matches at 9 bases. The germline V gene has CDR1 MNHEY and CDR2 SVGAGI. V lost 0 bases to trimming and J lost 8 bases; unmatched junction nucleotides: 13. The CDR3 loop spans 17 amino acids. CDR3 coding DNA: TGTGCCAGCAGTTACTCACTTTCCGGGACAGGGAGCAAGGGCTACACCTTC. Translation: CASSYSLSGTGSKGYTF.

This clonotype occurred many times. J is TRBJ2-7 and V is TRBV4-3; D remains unclear. Germline lookup yields CDR1 LGHNA and CDR2 YSLEER. The CDR3 is 12 amino acids. V was trimmed by 2 bases and J by 7 bases, leaving 9 bases between them. In DNA, the CDR3 is TGCGCCAGCAGCCAACCACCTGGAGAGCAGTACTTC. Translating gives CASSQPPGEQYF.

A few counts support this clonotype. The chain has TRBV6-1 and TRBJ1-4, with D unclear. Trimming left V 4 bases short and J 3 bases short, with 9 bases between. CDR3 length equals 14 residues. Per the germline V gene, CDR1 is MNHNS and CDR2 is SASEGT. In nucleotides, the CDR3 is TGTGCCAGCAGTGGCGTCGGTCCTAATGAAAAACTGTTTTTT. This gives the protein CASSGVGPNEKLFF.

This clonotype was found a few times. This chain links TRBV5-1 with TRBJ2-1; D possibly corresponds to TRBD2 (6 bases). Germline V gene sequence: CDR1 SGHRS, CDR2 YFSETQ. Trimming removed 5 bases at V and 0 bases at J, with 12 bases between. This CDR3 has 15 residues. The CDR3, as DNA: TGCGCCAGCAGGCAAACTAGCCTCTCCTACAATGAGCAGTTCTTC. Amino acids: CASRQTSLSYNEQFF. The complete variable domain, with remaining parts taken from reference TRBV5-1 and TRBJ2-1, reads KAGVTQTPRYLIKTRGQQVTLSCSPISGHRSVSWYQQTPGQGLQFLFEYFSETQRNKGNFPGRFSGRQFSNSRSEMNVSTLELGDSALYLCASRQTSLSYNEQFFGPGTRLTVL.

In its sample, this clonotype was seen a few times. The chain is built from TRBV29-1 and TRBJ2-7; 13 bases are a match to TRBD2. This CDR3 is built from 16 residues. The germline V gene encodes CDR1 SQVTM and CDR2 ANQGSEA. The ends lost 7 bases at V and 5 bases at J; junction bases unmatched: 14. In DNA, the CDR3 is TGCAGCGCCGAGACTAGCGGGGGGATCCTCGGGGACGAGCAGTACTTC. Encoded protein: CSAETSGGILGDEQYF.

This clonotype has a handful of counts. The J gene is TRBJ2-3, the V gene TRBV7-3; maybe TRBD2 (5 bases). Between the trimmed V and J ends, which lost 0 bases and 11 bases, there was a span of 12 bases. Germline V lookup: CDR1 SGHTA, CDR2 FQGTGA. This CDR3 contains 13 residues. The chain's CDR3 is CASSLTDGREQYF. The CDR3 coding sequence is TGTGCCAGCAGCTTAACCGACGGACGGGAGCAGTATTTT.

The chain is built from TRBV5-1 and TRBJ2-1; 15 bases line up with TRBD2. The trim removed 5 bases at V and 1 base at J, leaving 7 bases unmatched. The CDR3 totals 18 residues. From germline, CDR1 is SGHRS and CDR2 YFSETQ. CDR3 loop: CASRRTSGGAWSYNEQFF. Written as DNA, the CDR3 is TGCGCCAGCAGAAGGACTAGCGGGGGGGCTTGGTCCTACAATGAGCAGTTCTTC.

Many counts were recorded for this clonotype. The V gene is TRBV7-2, the J gene TRBJ2-1; D is possibly TRBD1 (6 bases). V lost 2 bases, J lost 10 bases, and 15 bases lay in between. The germline V gene encodes CDR1 SGHTA and CDR2 FQGNSA. The CDR3 length is 14 residues. CDR3 region: CASSLRTAPREQFF. In nucleotides, the CDR3 is TGTGCCAGCAGCTTAAGGACAGCCCCAAGAGAGCAGTTCTTC.

J is TRBJ2-7 and V is TRBV20-1; D possibly matches TRBD1 or TRBD2 (5 bases each). Trimming removed 8 bases at V and 4 bases at J, with 21 bases between. Germline-derived CDR1 and CDR2 are DFQATT and SNEGSKA (reference sequence). The length of the CDR3 is 14 residues. This chain's CDR3 is CSSNPSGTPYEQYF. The CDR3 nucleotides are TGCAGTTCGAACCCTTCCGGGACGCCTTACGAGCAGTACTTC.

This clonotype was seen ten or more times. The CDR3 spells CSVDRTNTGELFF. The CDR3 bases are TGCAGCGTTGACAGAACCAACACCGGGGAGCTGTTTTTT. The gene calls are TRBV29-1 and TRBJ2-2; D ambiguous. V was trimmed by 3 bases and J by 2 bases, leaving 7 bases between them. This CDR3 is built from 13 residues. Germline-derived CDR1 and CDR2 are SQVTM and ANQGSEA.

The gene calls are TRBV2 and TRBJ2-6; a weak D match, TRBD2 (7 bases). CDR1 is SNHLY, CDR2 FYNNEI, per germline. V was pared by 6 bases and J by 1 base, with 22 bases between. The length of the CDR3 is 19 residues. The CDR3 here is CASRKTGRGWGSGANVLTF. The CDR3 DNA is TGTGCCAGCAGGAAAACAGGGAGGGGGTGGGGGTCTGGGGCCAACGTCCTGACTTTC.

The rearrangement joins TRBV12-3 or TRBV12-4 to TRBJ2-7; D is tentatively TRBD1 or TRBD2 (5 bases each). V was pared by 3 bases and J by 6 bases, with 15 bases between. This CDR3 spans 14 amino acids. CDR3 protein: CASSFRAEGGEQYF. The CDR3 coding sequence is TGTGCCAGCAGTTTCAGGGCCGAAGGAGGCGAGCAGTACTTC.